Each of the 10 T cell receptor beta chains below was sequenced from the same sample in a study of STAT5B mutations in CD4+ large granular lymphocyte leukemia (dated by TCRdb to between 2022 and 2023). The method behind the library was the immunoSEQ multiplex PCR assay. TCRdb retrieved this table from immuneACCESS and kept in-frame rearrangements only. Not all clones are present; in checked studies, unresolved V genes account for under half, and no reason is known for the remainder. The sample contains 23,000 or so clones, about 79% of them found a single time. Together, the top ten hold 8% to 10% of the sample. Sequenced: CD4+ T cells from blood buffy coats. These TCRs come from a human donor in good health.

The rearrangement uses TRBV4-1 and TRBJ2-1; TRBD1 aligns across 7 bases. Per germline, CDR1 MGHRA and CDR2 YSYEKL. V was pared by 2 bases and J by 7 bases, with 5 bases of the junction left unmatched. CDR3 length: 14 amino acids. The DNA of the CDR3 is TGCGCCAGCAGCCAAACCGGGACAGCGAATGAGCAGTTCTTC. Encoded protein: CASSQTGTANEQFF.

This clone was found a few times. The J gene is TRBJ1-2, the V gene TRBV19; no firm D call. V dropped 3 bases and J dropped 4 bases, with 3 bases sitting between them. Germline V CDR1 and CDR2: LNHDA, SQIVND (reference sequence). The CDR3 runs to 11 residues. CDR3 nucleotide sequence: TGTGCCAGTAGTATCGGCTATGGCTACACCTTC. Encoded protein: CASSIGYGYTF.

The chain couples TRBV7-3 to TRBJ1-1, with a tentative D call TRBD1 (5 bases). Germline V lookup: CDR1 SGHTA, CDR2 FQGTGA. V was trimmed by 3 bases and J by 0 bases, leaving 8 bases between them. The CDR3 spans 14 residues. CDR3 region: CASSFREVNTEAFF. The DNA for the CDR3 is TGTGCCAGCAGCTTCAGGGAGGTGAACACTGAAGCTTTCTTT.

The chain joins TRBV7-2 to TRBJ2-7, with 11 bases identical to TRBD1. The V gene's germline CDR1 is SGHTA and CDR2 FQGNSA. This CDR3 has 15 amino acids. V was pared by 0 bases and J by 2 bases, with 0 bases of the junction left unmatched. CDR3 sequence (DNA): TGTGCCAGCAGCTTAGCGGGACAGGGGGCCTACGAGCAGTACGTC. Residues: CASSLAGQGAYEQYV.

CDR3 in amino acids: CASSGLSLDPNEQFF. The CDR3 DNA follows: TGTGCCAGCAGTGGTCTGTCGCTAGATCCTAATGAGCAGTTCTTC. V and J are TRBV2 and TRBJ2-1; D is ambiguous. From germline, CDR1 is SNHLY and CDR2 FYNNEI. The CDR3 runs to 15 residues. Trimming pared 4 bases from V and 7 bases from J, leaving 17 bases between.

The CDR3 spells CASSRGQGNTGELFF. CDR3 sequence (DNA): TGCGCCAGCAGCCGAGGACAGGGAAACACCGGGGAGCTGTTTTTT. The chain employs TRBV4-1 and TRBJ2-2, with 8 nucleotides matching TRBD1. The CDR3 loop spans 15 amino acids. Looked up from germline, CDR1 is MGHRA and CDR2 is YSYEKL. After removal of 4 bases from V and 2 bases from J, the junction contained 3 bases not matched to a gene.

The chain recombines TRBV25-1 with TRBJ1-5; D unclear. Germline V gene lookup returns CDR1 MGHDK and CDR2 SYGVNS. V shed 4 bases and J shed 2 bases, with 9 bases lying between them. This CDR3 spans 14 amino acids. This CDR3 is CASSARSGNQPQHF. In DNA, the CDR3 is TGTGCCAGCAGTGCTAGATCGGGCAATCAGCCCCAGCATTTT.

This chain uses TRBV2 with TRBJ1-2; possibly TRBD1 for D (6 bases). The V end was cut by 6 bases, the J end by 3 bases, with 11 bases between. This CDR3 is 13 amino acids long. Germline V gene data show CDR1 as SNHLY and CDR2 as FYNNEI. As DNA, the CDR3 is TGTGCCAGCAGAGTGGACAGTCACTATGGCTACACCTTC. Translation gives CASRVDSHYGYTF.

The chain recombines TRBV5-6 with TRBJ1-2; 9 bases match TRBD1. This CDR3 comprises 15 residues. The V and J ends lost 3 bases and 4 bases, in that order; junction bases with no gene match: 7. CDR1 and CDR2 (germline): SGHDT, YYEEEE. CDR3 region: CASSSQGASLYGYTF. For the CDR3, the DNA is TGTGCCAGCAGCTCACAGGGGGCAAGTCTCTATGGCTACACCTTC.

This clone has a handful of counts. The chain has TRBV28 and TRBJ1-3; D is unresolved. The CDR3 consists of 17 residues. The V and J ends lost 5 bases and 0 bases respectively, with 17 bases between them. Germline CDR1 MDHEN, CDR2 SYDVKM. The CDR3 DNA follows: TGTGCCAGCAGTCCCCGTGGGCGAGCTAGCTCTGGAAACACCATATATTTT. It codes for CASSPRGRASSGNTIYF.